What follows is one T cell receptor (beta chain) and its context. The antigen remains undetermined. Per the germline V gene, CDR1 is LNHNV and CDR2 is YYDKDF (reference sequence). Between the trimmed V and J ends, which lost 4 bases and 7 bases, there was a span of 17 bases. The CDR3 consists of 15 residues. The entry originates in a study of cytomegalovirus exposure and HLA in healthy donors. A multiplex PCR was run with 60 Vbeta primers and 13 Jbeta primers. This table comes from immunoSEQ multiplex PCR, and its TCRdb copy is limited to in-frame clones, with some not included. The sample contains some 150,000 clones, 55% to 85% of which appear only once. Findings and limits, study-wide: The later analysis indicated that the majority of CMV-associated TCR beta chains appeared HLA-restricted. Earlier findings revealed that most TCR beta V segments proved productive either about 87% or about 30% of the time.

Sample: PBMCs. The receptor comes from a man between 40 and 49 years old in good health and CMV-seronegative. This sequence joins TRBV15 and TRBJ1-5; a possible D gene is TRBD1 (6 bases). The CDR3 DNA sequence: TGTGCCACCAGCACCGGACAGATGCGCGACCAGCCCCAGCATTTT. Protein sequence: CATSTGQMRDQPQHF.